The TCR beta chain under discussion was sequenced for a study of shared clonotypes between healthy human individuals (dated by TCRdb to between 2020 and 2021). About the full investigation: A few men and a couple of women, aged 18 to 49 years, made up the cohort. For each donor, three plates each were used for CD4 naive and CD4 memory, two plates were used for CD8 naive, and one plate was used for CD8 memory. To estimate repertoire size and how much clonotypes are shared between individuals, the study performed deep sequencing of blood TCR repertoires from a handful of healthy adults. Libraries were prepared and TCR repertoires were sequenced by different laboratories using diverse techniques, in order to increase sequencing depth and limit assay-specific biases. Per donor, leukapheresis produced somewhere between about 0.94 and 9 billion PBMCs.

What the authors observed across the whole study: About 5% of naive CD4, roughly 3.5% of naive CD8, 2.3% of memory CD4, and less than 0.45% of memory CD8 clonotypes were shared across a few donors. Pairwise subsampling indicated that sequencing depth was expected to affect the degree of clonotype sharing among donors. Rarefaction of sorted-subset datasets indicated incomplete sequencing despite the large sequencing depth. The small number of donors limited the genetic and exposure-history diversity represented. Compared with non-shared clonotypes, the clonotypes found in all four sorted-subset donors had higher generation probabilities. Sampling was restricted to blood, and TCR repertoires in tissue are likely to differ from TCR repertoires in blood. Naive subsets generally had larger estimated clonotype richness than memory subsets did.

CD8 naive samples were CD45RO-negative cells positively selected for CCR7, giving a CD45RA+CCR7+ population that excluded TemRA cells. Healthy HIV-negative adults with no recently reported acute infections or vaccinations were included as donors. Every donor was a Caucasian adult residing in Nashville, Tennessee, USA. After blood collection by leukapheresis, PBMCs were isolated using Ficoll-Histopaque density gradient centrifugation and then cryopreserved in the vapor phase of liquid nitrogen. Analytical flow cytometry was used to check the purity and quantity of every magnetically sorted T cell population. Genomic DNA was isolated from every sorted fraction and measured by UV absorbance on a Nanodrop 2000c. About this clone itself: No cognate antigen has been identified for it. No much larger clone is present one base from it, and per-base qualities are unavailable.

CDR1 and CDR2 are drawn from the germline V gene: ENHRY, SYGVKD. The V end loses 6 bases and the J end loses 3 bases, and a stretch of 9 bases separates them. There are 13 amino acids in the CDR3, from cysteine to phenylalanine inclusive. Only CDR3 DNA is held: 39 bases, read in frame from base 1. TCR CDR3 regions were amplified from genomic DNA by multiplex PCR using the deep immunoSEQ assay. For each cell subset, the extracted genomic DNA was distributed evenly across all wells of several immunoSEQ 96-well plates, and each plate served as one replicate. For sorted subsets, each replicate PCR was loaded with roughly 0.2 ug genomic DNA, equivalent to 32,000 or so T cell genomes. Purified libraries were quantified with a Qubit 3.0 fluorometer, sized on a Bioanalyzer 2100, and re-quantified with the KAPA Library Quantification kit. Every immunoSEQ 96-well plate was sequenced on a separate single-read 150-cycle Illumina NextSeq 550 flow cell. As for the authors' bioinformatics: Because the immunoSEQ output held only junctional sequences and lacked quality scores, the filtering could not match the filtering applied to full-length reads. Sequences were annotated with PyIR, a Python wrapper for IgBLAST v1.9, using IMGT germline references to assign V/J genes and CDR3. Reads were filtered out if the reads had weak V/J assignments (E-value above 1e-6), no CDR3, stop codons, out-of-frame junctions, or ambiguous translated residues. A V3J clonotype was defined by an identical inferred V gene, J gene, and CDR3 amino acid sequence. Percentage overlap between repertoires was computed as shared unique clonotypes divided by the size of the smaller repertoire. Three approaches were used to assess repertoire richness: RTK rarefaction, the Chao1 estimator, and Recon v2.1 estimates of unobserved clonotypes. OLGA was used to compute generation probabilities for all TCRbeta clonotypes that the gDNA method yielded from a handful of donors. Not all clones reach the TCRdb copy of this immuneACCESS table, which keeps in-frame sequences only. Checked studies attribute under half of the gap to unresolved V genes and leave the rest unexplained. Clone size and V and J calls were adopted from that table, with D and trimming inferred from the DNA. This sample holds about 2.1 million clones; around 93% were observed only once. Jointly, the top ten make up around 1.8% of the sample.

Sequencing was performed on naive CD8+ T cells from PBMCs. The cell subset or site label here, explained by the study, means: CD45RA+CCR7+. The chain employs TRBV10-3 and TRBJ1-5; TRBD1 is a weak D gene call, 6 bases matching. The clonotype originates from a young man in good health. Some clones in this sample may be carry-over from other donors' samples. Read as DNA, the sequence is TGTGCCATCAGGGACAGTCTCAATCAGCCCCAGCATTTT. It translates to CAIRDSLNQPQHF.